This T cell receptor (beta chain) was profiled in a study of PD-L1 blockade in urothelial cancer. Repertoires were generated with immunoSEQ multiplex PCR, while TCRdb's copy carries only in-frame clones and drops some. Among more than 85,000 clones listed, about 89% were seen once. In germline, CDR1 is SGHRS, CDR2 YFSETQ. CDR3 length: 14 residues. V was clipped by 2 bases and J by 5 bases; unmatched bases: 5. V gene TRBV5-1 combines with J gene TRBJ2-7, with 9 bases matching TRBD1. Sequencing was performed on PBMCs, taken around atezolizumab (anti-PD-L1) treatment. The origin of this receptor is a woman aged 80 or over with urothelial cancer. CDR3 DNA sequence: TGCGCCAGCAGCTTCGGACAGGGGTACGACGAGCAGTACTTC. It encodes CASSFGQGYDEQYF.